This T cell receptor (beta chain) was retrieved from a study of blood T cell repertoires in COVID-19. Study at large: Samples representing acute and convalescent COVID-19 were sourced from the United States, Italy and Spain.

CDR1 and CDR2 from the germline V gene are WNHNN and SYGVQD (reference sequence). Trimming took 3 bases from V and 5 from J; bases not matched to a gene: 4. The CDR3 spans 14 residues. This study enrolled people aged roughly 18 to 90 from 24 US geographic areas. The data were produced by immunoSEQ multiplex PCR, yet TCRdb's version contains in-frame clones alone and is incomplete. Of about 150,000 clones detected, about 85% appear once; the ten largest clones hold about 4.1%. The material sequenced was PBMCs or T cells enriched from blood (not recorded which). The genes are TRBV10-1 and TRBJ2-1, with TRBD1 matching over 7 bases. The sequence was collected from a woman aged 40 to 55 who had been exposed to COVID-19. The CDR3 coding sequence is TGCGCCAGCAGTGATCCCACAGGGGACAATGAGCAGTTCTTC. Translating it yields CASSDPTGDNEQFF.